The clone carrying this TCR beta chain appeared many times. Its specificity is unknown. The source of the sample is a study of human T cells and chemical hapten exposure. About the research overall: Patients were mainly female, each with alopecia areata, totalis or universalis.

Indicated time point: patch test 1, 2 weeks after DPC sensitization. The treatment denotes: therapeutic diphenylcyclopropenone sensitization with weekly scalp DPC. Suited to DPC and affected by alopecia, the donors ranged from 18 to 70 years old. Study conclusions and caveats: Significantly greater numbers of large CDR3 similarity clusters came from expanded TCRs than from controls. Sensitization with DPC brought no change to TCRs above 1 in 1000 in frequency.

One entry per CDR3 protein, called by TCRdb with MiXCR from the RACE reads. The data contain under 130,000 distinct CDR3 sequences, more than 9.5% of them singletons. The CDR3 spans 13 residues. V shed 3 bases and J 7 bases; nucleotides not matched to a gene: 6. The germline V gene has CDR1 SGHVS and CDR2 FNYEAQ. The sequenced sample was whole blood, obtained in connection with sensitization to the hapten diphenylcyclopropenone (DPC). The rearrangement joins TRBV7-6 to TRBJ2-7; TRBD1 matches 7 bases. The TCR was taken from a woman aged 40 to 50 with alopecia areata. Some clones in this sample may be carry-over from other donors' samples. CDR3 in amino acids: CASSFKGAGEQYF. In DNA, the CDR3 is TGTGCCAGCAGCTTTAAGGGGGCAGGAGAGCAGTACTTC.